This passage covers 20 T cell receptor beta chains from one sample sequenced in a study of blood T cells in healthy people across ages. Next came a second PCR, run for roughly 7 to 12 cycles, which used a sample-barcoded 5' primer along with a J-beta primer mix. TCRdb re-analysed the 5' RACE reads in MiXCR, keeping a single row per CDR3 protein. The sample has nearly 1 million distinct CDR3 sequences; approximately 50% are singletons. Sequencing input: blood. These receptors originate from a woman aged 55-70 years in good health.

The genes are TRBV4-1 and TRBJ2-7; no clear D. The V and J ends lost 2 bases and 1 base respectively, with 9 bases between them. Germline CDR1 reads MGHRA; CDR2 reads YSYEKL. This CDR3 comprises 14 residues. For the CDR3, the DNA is TGCGCCAGCAGCCAACCCAGGCTATCCTACGAGCAGTACTTC. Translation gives CASSQPRLSYEQYF.

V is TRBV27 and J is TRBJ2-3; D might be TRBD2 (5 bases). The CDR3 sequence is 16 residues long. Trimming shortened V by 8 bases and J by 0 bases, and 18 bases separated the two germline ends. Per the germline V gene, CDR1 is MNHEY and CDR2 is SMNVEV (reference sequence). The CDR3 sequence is CASAPRGAASTDTQYF. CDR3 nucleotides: TGTGCCAGCGCCCCACGGGGAGCGGCGAGCACAGATACGCAGTATTTT.

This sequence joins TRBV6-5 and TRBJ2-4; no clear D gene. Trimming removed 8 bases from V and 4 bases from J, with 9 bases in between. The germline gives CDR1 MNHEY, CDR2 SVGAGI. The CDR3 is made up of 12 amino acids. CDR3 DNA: TGTGCCAGCGGTACGGGTAAAAACATTCAGTACTTC. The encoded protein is CASGTGKNIQYF.

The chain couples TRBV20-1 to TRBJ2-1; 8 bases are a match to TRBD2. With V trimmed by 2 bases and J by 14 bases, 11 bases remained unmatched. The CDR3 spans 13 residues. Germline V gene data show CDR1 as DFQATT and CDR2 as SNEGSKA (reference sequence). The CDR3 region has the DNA TGCAGTGCTAGAAGGATGGTAGCGGGATTCGAGTTCTTC. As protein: CSARRMVAGFEFF.

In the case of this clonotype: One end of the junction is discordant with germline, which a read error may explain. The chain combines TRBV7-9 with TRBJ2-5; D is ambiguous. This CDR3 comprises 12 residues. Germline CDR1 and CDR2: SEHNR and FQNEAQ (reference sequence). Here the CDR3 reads CTSSPEQETQYF. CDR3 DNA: TGTACCAGCAGCCCTGAGCAAGAGACCCAGTACTTC.

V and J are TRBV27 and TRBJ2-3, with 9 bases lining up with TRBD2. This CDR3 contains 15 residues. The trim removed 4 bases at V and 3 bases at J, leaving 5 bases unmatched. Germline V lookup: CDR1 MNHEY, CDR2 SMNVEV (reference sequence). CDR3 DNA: TGTGCCAGCAGTTGGGTCAGCGGGAGGACAGATACGCAGTATTTT. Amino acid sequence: CASSWVSGRTDTQYF.

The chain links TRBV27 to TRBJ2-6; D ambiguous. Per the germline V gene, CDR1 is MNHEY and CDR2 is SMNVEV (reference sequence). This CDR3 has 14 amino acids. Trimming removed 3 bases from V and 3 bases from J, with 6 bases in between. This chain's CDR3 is CASSLIFGANVLTF. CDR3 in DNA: TGTGCCAGCAGTTTGATTTTTGGGGCCAACGTCCTGACTTTC.

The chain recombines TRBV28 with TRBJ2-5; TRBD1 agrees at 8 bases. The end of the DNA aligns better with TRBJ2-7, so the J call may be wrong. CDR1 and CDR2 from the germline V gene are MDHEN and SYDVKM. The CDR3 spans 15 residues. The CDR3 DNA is TGTGCCAGCAATCAAGACTGGGACAGGACCTACGAGCAGTACTTC. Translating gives CASNQDWDRTYEQYF.

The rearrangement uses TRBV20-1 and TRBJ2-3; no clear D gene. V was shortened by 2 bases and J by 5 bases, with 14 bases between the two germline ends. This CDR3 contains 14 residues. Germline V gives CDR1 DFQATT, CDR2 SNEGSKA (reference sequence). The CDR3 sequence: CSARYSSGVDTQYF. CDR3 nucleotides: TGCAGTGCTAGATATTCGTCGGGTGTAGATACGCAGTATTTT.

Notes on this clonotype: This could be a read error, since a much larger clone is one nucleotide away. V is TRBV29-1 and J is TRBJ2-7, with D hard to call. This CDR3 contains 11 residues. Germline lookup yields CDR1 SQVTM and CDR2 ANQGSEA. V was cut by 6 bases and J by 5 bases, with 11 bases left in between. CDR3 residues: CSVVDLHEQYF. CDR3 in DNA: TGCAGCGTAGTTGACCTCCACGAGCAGTACTTC.

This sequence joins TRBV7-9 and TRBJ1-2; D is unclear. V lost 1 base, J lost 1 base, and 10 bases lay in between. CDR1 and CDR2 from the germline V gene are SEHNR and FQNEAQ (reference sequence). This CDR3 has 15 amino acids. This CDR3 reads CASSLVSSVNYGYTF. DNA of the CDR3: TGTGCCAGCAGCTTAGTATCTTCAGTTAACTATGGCTACACCTTC.

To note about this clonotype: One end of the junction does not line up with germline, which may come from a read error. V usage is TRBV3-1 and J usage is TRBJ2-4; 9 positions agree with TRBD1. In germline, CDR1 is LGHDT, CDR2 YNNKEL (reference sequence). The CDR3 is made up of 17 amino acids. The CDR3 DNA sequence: TGTGTCAGCAGCCAATGGGGGACAGGGCTAGCCAAAAACATTCAGTACTTC. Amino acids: CVSSQWGTGLAKNIQYF.

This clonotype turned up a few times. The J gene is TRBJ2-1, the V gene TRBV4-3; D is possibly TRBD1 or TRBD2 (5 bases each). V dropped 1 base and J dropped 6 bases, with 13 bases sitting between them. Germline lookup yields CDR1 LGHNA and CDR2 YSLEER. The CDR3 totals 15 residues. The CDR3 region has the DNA TGCGCCAGCAGCCAAGGAACGGGGACGGCCAATGAGCAGTTCTTC. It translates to CASSQGTGTANEQFF.

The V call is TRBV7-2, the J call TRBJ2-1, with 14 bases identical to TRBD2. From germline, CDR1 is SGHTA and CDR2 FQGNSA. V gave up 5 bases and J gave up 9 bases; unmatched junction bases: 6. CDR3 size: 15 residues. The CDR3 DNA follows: TGTGCCAGCAGCGGTGGGACTAGCGGGAGAAGTGAGCAGTTCTTC. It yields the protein CASSGGTSGRSEQFF.

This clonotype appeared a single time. CDR3 amino acids: CASSLGLGELGEQFF. CDR3 nucleotide sequence: TGCGCCAGCAGCTTGGGTCTAGGAGAGCTAGGTGAGCAGTTCTTC. The chain employs TRBV5-1 and TRBJ2-1; D unresolved. V dropped 0 bases and J dropped 9 bases, with 16 bases sitting between them. The CDR3 loop spans 15 amino acids. Germline V lookup: CDR1 SGHRS, CDR2 YFSETQ. Variable domain in full (rest from reference TRBV5-1 and TRBJ2-1): KAGVTQTPRYLIKTRGQQVTLSCSPISGHRSVSWYQQTPGQGLQFLFEYFSETQRNKGNFPGRFSGRQFSNSRSEMNVSTLELGDSALYLCASSLGLGELGEQFFGPGTRLTVL.

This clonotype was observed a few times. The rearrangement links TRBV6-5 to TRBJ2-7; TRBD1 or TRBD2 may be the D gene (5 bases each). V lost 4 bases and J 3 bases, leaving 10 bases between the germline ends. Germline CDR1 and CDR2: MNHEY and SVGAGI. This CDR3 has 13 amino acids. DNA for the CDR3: TGTGCCAGCAGTTGGGGACGGAACTACGAGCAGTACTTC. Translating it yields CASSWGRNYEQYF.

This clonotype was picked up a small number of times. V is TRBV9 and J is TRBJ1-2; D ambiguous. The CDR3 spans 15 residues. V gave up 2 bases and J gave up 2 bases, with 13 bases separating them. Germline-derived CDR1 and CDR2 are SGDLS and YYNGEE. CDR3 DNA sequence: TGTGCCAGCAGCGTTCTGGGAGTGTTAAACTATGGCTACACCTTC. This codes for CASSVLGVLNYGYTF.

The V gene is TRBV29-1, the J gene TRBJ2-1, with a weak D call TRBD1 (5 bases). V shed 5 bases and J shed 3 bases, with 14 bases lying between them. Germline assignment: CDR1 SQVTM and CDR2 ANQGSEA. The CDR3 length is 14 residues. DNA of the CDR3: TGCAGCGTTACTGGGGCGGCTTTCTACAATGAGCAGTTCTTC. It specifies CSVTGAAFYNEQFF.

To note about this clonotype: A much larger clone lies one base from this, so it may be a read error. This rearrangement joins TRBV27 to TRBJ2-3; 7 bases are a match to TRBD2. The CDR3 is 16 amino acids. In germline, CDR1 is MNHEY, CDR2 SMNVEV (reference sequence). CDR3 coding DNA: TGTGCCTGCAGTTTAAGGCGGGAGCCTCCCACAGATACGCAGTATTTT. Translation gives CACSLRREPPTDTQYF.

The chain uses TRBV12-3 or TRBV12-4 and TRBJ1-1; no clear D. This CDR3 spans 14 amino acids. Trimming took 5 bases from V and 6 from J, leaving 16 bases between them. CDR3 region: CASSPDGGVAEAFF. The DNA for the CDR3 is TGTGCCAGCAGTCCCGACGGCGGGGTGGCTGAAGCTTTCTTT.